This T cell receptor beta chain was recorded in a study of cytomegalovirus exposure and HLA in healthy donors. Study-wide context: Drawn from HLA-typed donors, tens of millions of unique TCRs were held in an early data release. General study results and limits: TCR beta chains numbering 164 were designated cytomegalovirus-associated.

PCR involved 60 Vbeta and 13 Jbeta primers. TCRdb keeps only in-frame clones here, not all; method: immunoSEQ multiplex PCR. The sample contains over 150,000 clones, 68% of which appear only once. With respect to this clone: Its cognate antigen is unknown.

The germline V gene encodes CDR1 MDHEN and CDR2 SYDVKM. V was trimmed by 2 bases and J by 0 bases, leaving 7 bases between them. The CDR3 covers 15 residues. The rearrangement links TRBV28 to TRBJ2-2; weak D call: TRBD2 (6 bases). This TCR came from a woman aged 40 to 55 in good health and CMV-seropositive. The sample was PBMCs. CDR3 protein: CASSLSGSNTGELFF. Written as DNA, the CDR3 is TGTGCCAGCAGTTTAAGCGGGTCGAACACCGGGGAGCTGTTTTTT.